These 20 T cell receptor beta chains were sequenced from one sample in a study of shared clonotypes between healthy human individuals. Here immunoSEQ multiplex PCR was the method, and the copy in TCRdb shows in-frame clones only, minus some. The repertoire holds millions of clones, with just under 95% as singletons. Naive CD8 cells, CD45RO-negative and positively selected for CCR7, excluded terminally differentiated effector memory CD45RA+ cells. The specimen was naive CD8+ T cells sorted from blood. The receptors here all came from a man between 18 and 29 years old in good health.

J is TRBJ2-5 and V is TRBV9; 7 bases align to TRBD2. Germline lookup yields CDR1 SGDLS and CDR2 YYNGEE. The junction had 10 bases not matched to a gene; V was cut back by 3 bases and J by 2 bases. This CDR3 has 16 amino acids. CDR3 DNA sequence: TGTGCCAGCAGCGGCCGACTAGCTCACAAGCAAGAGACCCAGTACTTC. It specifies CASSGRLAHKQETQYF.

This chain connects TRBV2 to TRBJ2-7; D is possibly TRBD1 or TRBD2 (5 bases each). Germline assignment: CDR1 SNHLY and CDR2 FYNNEI. The CDR3 extends over 17 amino acids. Trimming pared 3 bases from V and 0 bases from J, leaving 18 bases between. CDR3 in amino acids: CASSDWQGVENSYEQYF. The CDR3 bases are TGTGCCAGCAGTGATTGGCAGGGAGTAGAAAACTCCTACGAGCAGTACTTC.

The rearrangement links TRBV10-3 to TRBJ1-1, with D hard to call. V lost 3 bases and J 6 bases, leaving 26 bases between the germline ends. The CDR3 extends over 18 amino acids. CDR1 is ENHRY, CDR2 SYGVKD, per germline. The CDR3 bases are TGTGCCATCAGTGATTCGAGGTGGTCCGAAGTCCTGGCCCCTGAAGCTTTCTTT. Its translation is CAISDSRWSEVLAPEAFF.

Note on this clone: This specimen includes other DNA sequences encoding the same CDR3. J is TRBJ2-1 and V is TRBV19, with TRBD2 identical over 7 bases. CDR3 length: 15 residues. CDR1 LNHDA and CDR2 SQIVND come from the germline V gene (reference sequence). V shed 1 base and J 1 base; nucleotides not matched to a gene: 1. The CDR3 loop is CASSIAGGSYNEQFF. CDR3 DNA sequence: TGTGCCAGTAGTATAGCGGGGGGATCCTACAATGAGCAGTTCTTC.

This chain uses TRBV7-2 with TRBJ1-2, with D uncertain. Germline CDR1 is SGHTA and CDR2 is FQGNSA. This CDR3 spans 14 amino acids. V gave up 7 bases and J gave up 2 bases, with 14 bases separating them. CDR3 DNA: TGTGCCAGCACCCCGCTTGTGCGGAACTATGGCTACACCTTC. This translates into CASTPLVRNYGYTF. Complete variable domain (other parts from reference TRBV7-2 and TRBJ1-2): GAGVSQSPSNKVTEKGKDVELRCDPISGHTALYWYRQSLGQGLEFLIYFQGNSAPDKSGLPSDRFSAERTGGSVSTLTIQRTQQEDSAVYLCASTPLVRNYGYTFGSGTRLTVV.

Comment on this clone: Within the sample, other DNA sequences also encode this same CDR3. The V call is TRBV4-1, the J call TRBJ2-7, with 7 bases aligning to TRBD2. The germline CDR1 and CDR2 sequences are MGHRA and YSYEKL. The CDR3 covers 12 residues. Trimming took 1 base from V and 7 from J; bases not matched to a gene: 1. CDR3 nucleotides: TGCGCCAGCAGCCAAGGGGGAGGGGAGCAGTACTTC. Translation gives CASSQGGGEQYF.

V and J are TRBV11-2 and TRBJ2-5; D may be TRBD1 (5 bases). This CDR3 contains 14 residues. The germline CDR1 and CDR2 sequences are SGHAT and FQNNGV. V lost 1 base and J lost 2, with 8 bases in between. In DNA, the CDR3 is TGTGCCAGCAGCTTAGTGACAGAACAAGAGACCCAGTACTTC. This codes for CASSLVTEQETQYF. The full variable domain, in which reference TRBV11-2 and TRBJ2-5 provide the parts outside the CDR3, is EAGVAQSPRYKIIEKRQSVAFWCNPISGHATLYWYQQILGQGPKLLIQFQNNGVVDDSQLPKDRFSAERLKGVDSTLKIQPAKLEDSAVYLCASSLVTEQETQYFGPGTRLLVL.

This clone was seen a single time. The V gene is TRBV11-1, the J gene TRBJ2-5; 7 bases line up with TRBD2. Germline CDR1 reads SGHAT; CDR2 reads FQDESV (reference sequence). With V trimmed by 5 bases and J by 4 bases, 10 bases remained unmatched. This CDR3 is built from 15 residues. The CDR3 region is CASSTFGEGGETQYF. As DNA, the CDR3 is TGTGCCAGCAGCACTTTTGGGGAGGGTGGAGAGACCCAGTACTTC. Filled out from reference TRBV11-1 and TRBJ2-5, the complete variable domain reads EAEVAQSPRYKITEKSQAVAFWCDPISGHATLYWYRQILGQGPELLVQFQDESVVDDSQLPKDRFSAERLKGVDSTLKIQPAELGDSAMYLCASSTFGEGGETQYFGPGTRLLVL.

A single count supports this clone. The rearrangement joins TRBV27 to TRBJ1-6; D is unresolved. Germline loops: CDR1 MNHEY, CDR2 SMNVEV (reference sequence). The V gene lost 8 bases and the J gene lost 5 bases, with 19 bases spanning the gap. This CDR3 comprises 16 residues. CDR3 in amino acids: CASCPVPLPHNSPLHF. CDR3 bases: TGTGCCAGCTGCCCAGTACCCCTTCCCCATAATTCACCCCTCCACTTT.

V gene TRBV4-1 combines with J gene TRBJ2-1; 7 bases map to TRBD2. Germline assignment: CDR1 MGHRA and CDR2 YSYEKL. V was pared by 4 bases and J by 2 bases, with 5 bases of the junction left unmatched. This CDR3 has 15 amino acids. CDR3 loop: CASSLGGSPYNEQFF. The CDR3 region has the DNA TGCGCCAGCAGCCTAGGCGGGAGCCCCTACAATGAGCAGTTCTTC.

The V gene is TRBV5-1, the J gene TRBJ1-2; 8 positions agree with TRBD1. Germline loops: CDR1 SGHRS, CDR2 YFSETQ. V lost 3 bases and J lost 8; bases outside the gene matches: 9. The CDR3 contains 14 residues. The CDR3 nucleotides are TGCGCCAGCAGCTCGACAGGGGCTTCCCCCGGCTACACCTTC. It yields the protein CASSSTGASPGYTF.

Concerning this clone itself: Other DNA sequences in this specimen translate into the identical CDR3. The chain combines TRBV9 with TRBJ1-1, with a possible D match to TRBD1 (5 bases). The CDR3 spans 14 residues. Per the germline V gene, CDR1 is SGDLS and CDR2 is YYNGEE. V lost 0 bases to trimming and J lost 0 bases, with 6 bases between them. CDR3 DNA: TGTGCCAGCAGCGTAGGCAGGGTGAACACTGAAGCTTTCTTT. Translating gives CASSVGRVNTEAFF.

Here the CDR3 DNA reads TGTGCCAGCGGCGTCGTGGGAGCCAAAAACATTCAGTACTTC. Translated: CASGVVGAKNIQYF. V and J are TRBV27 and TRBJ2-4; D is unclear. Germline CDR1 reads MNHEY; CDR2 reads SMNVEV (reference sequence). The CDR3 length is 14 residues. The V and J ends lost 8 bases and 0 bases respectively, with 11 bases between them.

The chain is built from TRBV5-6 and TRBJ2-7; D tentatively fits TRBD1 or TRBD2 (5 bases each). Germline CDR1 SGHDT, CDR2 YYEEEE. The ends were cut back, 4 bases at V and 1 base at J, with 12 bases in the middle. The CDR3 consists of 14 residues. This CDR3 is CASSQGVGSYEQYF. Written as DNA, the CDR3 is TGTGCCAGCAGCCAGGGAGTGGGATCCTACGAGCAGTACTTC.

The rearrangement uses TRBV7-9 and TRBJ2-1; no reliable D call. V shed 5 bases and J shed 3 bases, with 14 bases lying between them. The CDR3 loop spans 15 amino acids. Per the germline V gene, CDR1 is SEHNR and CDR2 is FQNEAQ (reference sequence). The CDR3 spells CASSHPRSFYNEQFF. In nucleotides, the CDR3 is TGTGCCAGCAGCCACCCCCGATCCTTCTACAATGAGCAGTTCTTC.

This chain links TRBV10-3 with TRBJ2-5; 8 nucleotides align to TRBD1. With V trimmed by 0 bases and J by 4 bases, 7 bases remained unmatched. CDR1 is ENHRY, CDR2 SYGVKD, per germline. CDR3 size: 16 residues. CDR3: CAISESQQGAGETQYF. The CDR3 nucleotides read TGTGCCATCAGTGAGTCTCAGCAGGGGGCGGGAGAGACCCAGTACTTC.

The chain links TRBV28 to TRBJ2-7; no firm D call. V was cut by 3 bases and J by 2 bases, with 5 bases left in between. Germline V gene lookup returns CDR1 MDHEN and CDR2 SYDVKM. This CDR3 has 12 residues. The CDR3 loop is CASSFAAYEQYF. For the CDR3, the DNA is TGTGCCAGCAGTTTTGCGGCCTACGAGCAGTACTTC. The complete variable domain, with remaining parts taken from reference TRBV28 and TRBJ2-7, reads DVKVTQSSRYLVKRTGEKVFLECVQDMDHENMFWYRQDPGLGLRLIYFSYDVKMKEKGDIPEGYSVSREKKERFSLILESASTNQTSMYLCASSFAAYEQYFGPGTRLTVT.

The chain is built from TRBV6-1 and TRBJ2-7; D might be TRBD1 (5 bases). This CDR3 has 14 residues. Trimming took off 6 bases at V and 4 bases at J, with 16 bases between the two ends. The V gene's germline CDR1 is MNHNS and CDR2 SASEGT. The chain's CDR3 is CASSPLGPSYEQYF. Written as DNA, the CDR3 is TGTGCCAGCAGCCCCTTGGGGCCCAGTTACGAGCAGTACTTC.

Comment on this clone: The identical CDR3 is also encoded by other nucleotide sequences in the sample. This rearrangement joins TRBV19 to TRBJ2-7, with 9 bases lining up with TRBD1. J gave up 4 bases and V 6 bases, and 4 bases lay outside the gene matches. Per the germline V gene, CDR1 is LNHDA and CDR2 is SQIVND (reference sequence). The CDR3 totals 13 residues. The CDR3, as DNA: TGTGCCAGTAGCACGGGACAGGGTTACGAGCAGTACTTC. It yields the protein CASSTGQGYEQYF.

The V gene is TRBV11-3, the J gene TRBJ2-7; the match to TRBD2 covers 8 bases. The CDR3 runs to 15 residues. CDR1 SGHNT and CDR2 YENEEA come from the germline V gene. J lost 5 bases, V lost 1 base, and 7 bases had no gene match. The CDR3 DNA follows: TGTGCCAGCAGCTTAGGAGCGGGAGAGGGTGACGAGCAGTACTTC. This gives the protein CASSLGAGEGDEQYF.